These T cell receptor beta chains were read from a single sample in a study of blood T cell repertoires in COVID-19. Measured with immunoSEQ multiplex PCR; TCRdb has only the in-frame clones, and not every one. The data show approximately 160,000 clones, with about 80% seen just once and about 8.3% held by the top ten. Sequencing was done on a sample of peripheral blood. The receptor source for this set is a man aged 55-75 years with acute or convalescent COVID-19. The CDR3 runs from the conserved cysteine through the conserved F or W. D genes are given only for firm matches.

v_call,j_call,d_call,cdr3_aa
TRBV6-1,TRBJ1-5,.,CASSESVNSNQPQHF
TRBV5-8,TRBJ2-7,TRBD1,CASSYRQGMDEQYF
TRBV5-1,TRBJ2-1,.,CASSFSAGNNEQFF
TRBV29-1,TRBJ2-3,.,CSVEFRVFPDTQYF
TRBV24-1,TRBJ1-5,.,CATSDSSRGPTNQPQHF
TRBV11-2,TRBJ2-7,TRBD2,CASSLAGGPLWEQYF
TRBV7-2,TRBJ2-4,.,CASSLYGAVGLAKNIQYF
TRBV4-1,TRBJ2-5,TRBD2,CASSRAGAGETQYF
TRBV5-6,TRBJ1-4,TRBD1,CASSPDRGEKLFF
TRBV2,TRBJ1-5,.,CASSEERAGDQPQHF
TRBV4-2,TRBJ2-1,TRBD2,CASSDSGGYNEQFF
TRBV10-3,TRBJ1-5,.,CAGGYNQPQHF
TRBV4-3,TRBJ1-2,TRBD1,CASSQDRGHYGYTF
TRBV11-3,TRBJ2-2,.,CASSTHRDSNTGELFF
TRBV6-5,TRBJ1-3,TRBD1,CASSSPGGSGNTIYF
TRBV7-8,TRBJ2-1,TRBD2,CASSAGLAGGRYNEQFF
TRBV21-1,TRBJ1-5,.,CASSENVVLQGIGQPQHF
TRBV15,TRBJ1-5,TRBD1,CATSIRTGGGNQPQHF
TRBV29-1,TRBJ2-3,.,CSAIAETGHTQYF
TRBV5-4,TRBJ2-3,.,CASSLAGTDTQYF
TRBV5-1,TRBJ1-2,.,CASSLVLSGVGYGYTF
TRBV7-9,TRBJ1-2,.,CASSFRQGGGDGYTF
TRBV5-4,TRBJ2-7,TRBD2,CASSSSGIHEQYF
TRBV2,TRBJ1-3,.,CASSEYPGNTIYF
TRBV5-1,TRBJ1-4,TRBD1,CASRGTGYTNEKLFF
TRBV5-1,TRBJ2-1,TRBD2,CASSLVTSGTNEQFF
TRBV30,TRBJ2-3,TRBD2,CAWTLSGGGDTQYF
TRBV28,TRBJ1-5,TRBD1,CASSPRGQGNQPQHF
TRBV7-3,TRBJ1-1,.,CASSLNPGGGTEAFF
TRBV12-5,TRBJ2-2,.,CASGSGVGGELFF
TRBV5-1,TRBJ2-3,.,CASSLQGYSTDTQYF
TRBV5-1,TRBJ2-3,.,CASSGQSDTQYF
TRBV6-2/TRBV6-3,TRBJ2-7,TRBD2,CASSLAGSPTYEQYF
TRBV29-1,TRBJ2-1,.,CIFSFSGEQFF
TRBV28,TRBJ2-7,.,CASKVKQGTYEQYF
TRBV5-6,TRBJ1-1,.,CASSWAVNTEAFF
TRBV6-5,TRBJ1-1,TRBD1,CASSLGQANTEAFF
TRBV24-1,TRBJ1-6,.,CATSDLQGFYSPLHF
TRBV6-5,TRBJ1-5,.,CASSYSSQGRLAQHF
TRBV24-1,TRBJ2-6,TRBD2,CATSASAGRNSGANVLTF
TRBV9,TRBJ1-1,TRBD1,CASSVEQGATEAFF
TRBV30,TRBJ2-2,.,CAWSQTPNTGELFF
TRBV5-1,TRBJ2-1,TRBD1,CASSPTGTVSYNEQFF
TRBV9,TRBJ1-4,.,CASSVWGLENEKLFF
TRBV11-2,TRBJ1-1,.,CASSAQPGDTEAFF
TRBV30,TRBJ2-7,.,CAWGGASEQYF
TRBV11-3,TRBJ2-3,TRBD2,CASSPRAGDTDTQYF
TRBV7-2,TRBJ2-7,.,CASSLDRFYEQYF
TRBV2,TRBJ2-5,.,CASRNTYLQSGNF